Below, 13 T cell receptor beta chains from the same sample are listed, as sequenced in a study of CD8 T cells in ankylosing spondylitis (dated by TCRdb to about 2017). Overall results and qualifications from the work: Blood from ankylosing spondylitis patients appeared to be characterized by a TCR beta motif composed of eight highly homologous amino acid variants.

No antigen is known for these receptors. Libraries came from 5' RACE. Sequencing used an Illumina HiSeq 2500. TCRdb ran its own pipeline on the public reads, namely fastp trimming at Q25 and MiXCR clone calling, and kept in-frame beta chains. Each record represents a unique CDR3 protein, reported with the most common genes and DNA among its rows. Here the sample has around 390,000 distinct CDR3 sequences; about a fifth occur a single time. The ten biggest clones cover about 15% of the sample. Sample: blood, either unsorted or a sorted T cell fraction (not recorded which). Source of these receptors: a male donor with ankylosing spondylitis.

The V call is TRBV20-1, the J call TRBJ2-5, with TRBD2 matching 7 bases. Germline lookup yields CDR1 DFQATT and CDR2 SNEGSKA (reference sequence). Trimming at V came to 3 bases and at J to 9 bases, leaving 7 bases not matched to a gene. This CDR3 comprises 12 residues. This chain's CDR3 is CSARTSLEAQYF. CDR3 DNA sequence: TGCAGTGCTAGGACTAGCCTGGAGGCCCAGTACTTC.

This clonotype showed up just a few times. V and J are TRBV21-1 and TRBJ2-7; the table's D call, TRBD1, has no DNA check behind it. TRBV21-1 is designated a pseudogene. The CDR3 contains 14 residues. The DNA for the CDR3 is TGTGCCAGCATGGGGGGGGGACAGACCTACGAGCAGTACTTC. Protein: CASMGGGQTYEQYF.

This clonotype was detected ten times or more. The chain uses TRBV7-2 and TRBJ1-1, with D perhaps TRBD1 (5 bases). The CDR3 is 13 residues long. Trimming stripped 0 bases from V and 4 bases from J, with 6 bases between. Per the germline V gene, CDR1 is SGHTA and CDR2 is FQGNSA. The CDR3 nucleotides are TGTGCCAGCAGCTTAGCAGGGGTCACTGAAGCTTTCTTT. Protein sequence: CASSLAGVTEAFF.

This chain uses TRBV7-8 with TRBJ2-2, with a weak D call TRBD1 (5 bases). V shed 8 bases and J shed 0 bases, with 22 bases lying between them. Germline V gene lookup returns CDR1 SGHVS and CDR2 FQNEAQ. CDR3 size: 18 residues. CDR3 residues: CASPKQTMAGPNTGELFF. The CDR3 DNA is TGTGCCAGCCCCAAACAGACCATGGCAGGGCCGAACACCGGGGAGCTGTTTTTT.

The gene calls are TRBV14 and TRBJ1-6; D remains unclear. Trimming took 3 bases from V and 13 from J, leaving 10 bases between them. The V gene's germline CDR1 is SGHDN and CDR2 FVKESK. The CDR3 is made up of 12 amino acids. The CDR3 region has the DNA TGTGCCAGCAGCCATAATGCACCTCCCCTCCACTTT. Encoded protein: CASSHNAPPLHF.

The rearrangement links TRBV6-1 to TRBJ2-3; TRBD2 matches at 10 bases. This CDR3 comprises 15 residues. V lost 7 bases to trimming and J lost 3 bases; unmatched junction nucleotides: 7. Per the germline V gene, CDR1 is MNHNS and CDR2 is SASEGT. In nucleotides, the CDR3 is TGTGCCAGCAACTTGGGACTAGCGAGTACAGATACGCAGTATTTT. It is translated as CASNLGLASTDTQYF.

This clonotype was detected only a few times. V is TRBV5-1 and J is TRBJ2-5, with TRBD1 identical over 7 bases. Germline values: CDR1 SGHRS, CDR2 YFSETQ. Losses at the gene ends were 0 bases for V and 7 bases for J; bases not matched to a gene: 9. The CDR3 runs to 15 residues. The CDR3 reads CASSLGDSMSGTQYF. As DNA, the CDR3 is TGCGCCAGCAGCTTGGGGGACAGTATGTCAGGGACCCAGTACTTC.

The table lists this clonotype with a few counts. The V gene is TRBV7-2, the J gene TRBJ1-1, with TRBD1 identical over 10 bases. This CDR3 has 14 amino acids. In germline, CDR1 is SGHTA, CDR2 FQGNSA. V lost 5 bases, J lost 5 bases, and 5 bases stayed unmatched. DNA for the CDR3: TGTGCCAGCAGCAAGGACAGGGGGGTGACTGAAGCTTTCTTT. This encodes CASSKDRGVTEAFF.

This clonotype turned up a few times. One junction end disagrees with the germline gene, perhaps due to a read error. The CDR3 protein is CASSYGLGGTF. The CDR3 nucleotides read TGTGCCAGCAGTTACGGACTAGGCGGCACCTTC. The chain has TRBV6-2 or TRBV6-3 and TRBJ2-1, with 7 bases lining up with TRBD2. Germline V gene lookup returns CDR1 MNHEY and CDR2 SVGEGT. This CDR3 is built from 11 residues.

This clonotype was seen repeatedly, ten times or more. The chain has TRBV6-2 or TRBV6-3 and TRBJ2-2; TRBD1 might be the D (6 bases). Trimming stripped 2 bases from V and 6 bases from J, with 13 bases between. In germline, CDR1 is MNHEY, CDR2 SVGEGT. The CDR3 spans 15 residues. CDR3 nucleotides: TGTGCCAGCAGTTACCTGCAGGCAGGGGCCGGGGAGCTGTTTTTT. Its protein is CASSYLQAGAGELFF.

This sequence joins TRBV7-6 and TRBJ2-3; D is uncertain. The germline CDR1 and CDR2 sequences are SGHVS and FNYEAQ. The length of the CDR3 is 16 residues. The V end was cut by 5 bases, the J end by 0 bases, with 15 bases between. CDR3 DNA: TGTGCCAGCAGCCGAGACGACACCCCTAGCACAGATACGCAGTATTTT. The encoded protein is CASSRDDTPSTDTQYF.

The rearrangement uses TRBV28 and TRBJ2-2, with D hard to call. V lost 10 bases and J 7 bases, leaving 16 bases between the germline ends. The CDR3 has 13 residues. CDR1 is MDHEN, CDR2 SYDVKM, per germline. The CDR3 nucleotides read TGTGCCACCACCCGGCCACGGAGCGGGGAGCTGTTTTTT. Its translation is CATTRPRSGELFF. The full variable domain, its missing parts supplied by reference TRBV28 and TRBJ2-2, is DVKVTQSSRYLVKRTGEKVFLECVQDMDHENMFWYRQDPGLGLRLIYFSYDVKMKEKGDIPEGYSVSREKKERFSLILESASTNQTSMYLCATTRPRSGELFFGEGSRLTVL.

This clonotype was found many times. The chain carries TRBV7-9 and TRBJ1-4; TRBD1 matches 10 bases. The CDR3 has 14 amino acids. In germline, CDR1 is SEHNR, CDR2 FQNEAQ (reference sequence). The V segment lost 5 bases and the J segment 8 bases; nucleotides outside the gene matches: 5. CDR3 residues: CASSPGQGFEKLFF. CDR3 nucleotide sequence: TGTGCCAGCAGCCCGGGACAGGGGTTCGAAAAACTGTTTTTT.